Each of the 29 T cell receptor beta chains below was sequenced from the same sample in a study of molecular identifiers for immune sequencing clone quantification. TCRdb re-analysed the PCR reads in MiXCR, keeping a single row per CDR3 protein. The sample shows under 600,000 distinct CDR3 sequences, under 30% of them seen only once. The material sequenced was naive CD8+ T cells from blood, with Jurkat cell RNA spiked in. Subset indicated: FACS-sorted CD8+CD4-CCR7+CD45RA+ naive T cells. Every receptor here comes from a human donor in good health. Some libraries in this study had Jurkat cell RNA spiked in.

This sequence joins TRBV2 and TRBJ2-7; 9 nucleotides agree with TRBD1. The V segment lost 8 bases and the J segment 3 bases; nucleotides outside the gene matches: 5. This CDR3 is 13 amino acids long. Germline CDR1 is SNHLY and CDR2 is FYNNEI. Here the CDR3 DNA reads TGTGCCAGCGCCTGGGACAGGGACTACGAGCAGTACTTC. Protein sequence: CASAWDRDYEQYF. The full variable domain, its missing parts supplied by reference TRBV2 and TRBJ2-7, is EPEVTQTPSHQVTQMGQEVILRCVPISNHLYFYWYRQILGQKVEFLVSFYNNEISEKSEIFDDQFSVERPDGSNFTLKIRSTKLEDSAMYFCASAWDRDYEQYFGPGTRLTVT.

This clonotype appeared many times. This chain links TRBV28 with TRBJ2-7, with D possibly being TRBD1 (6 bases). Germline V gene lookup returns CDR1 MDHEN and CDR2 SYDVKM. This CDR3 spans 18 amino acids. Trimming cost V 5 bases and J 1 base, with 24 bases left between them. CDR3 nucleotides: TGTGCCAGCAGTCTTCCCGTTAGCAGGGGAGATCGTTCCTACGAGCAGTACTTC. Its translation is CASSLPVSRGDRSYEQYF.

This clonotype was counted a single time. A much larger clonotype is one base distant, so this may be a read error. The chain is built from TRBV7-9 and TRBJ2-7, with 8 positions matching TRBD1. Germline CDR1 is SEHNR and CDR2 is FQNEAQ (reference sequence). This CDR3 is 13 amino acids long. This CDR3 is CAGSRQGSYEQYF. In nucleotides, the CDR3 is TGTGCCGGCAGCCGACAGGGGTCCTACGAGCAGTACTTC.

For this clonotype: A much larger clonotype is one base distant, so this may be a read error. The conserved closing phenylalanine or tryptophan is absent in this CDR3, likely reflecting a read error. This chain uses TRBV6-5 with TRBJ2-1; TRBD2 might be the D (5 bases). Germline loops: CDR1 MNHEY, CDR2 SVGAGI. V dropped 6 bases and J dropped 5 bases, with 14 bases sitting between them. The CDR3 is 14 residues long. The CDR3, as DNA: TGTGCCAGCAGCCCTAGCCCGTGGAACAATGAGCAGTTCTAC. Translation gives CASSPSPWNNEQFY.

This clonotype showed up just a few times. This chain joins TRBV11-2 and TRBJ2-7; D gene ambiguous. Trimming left V 1 base short and J 7 bases short, with 8 bases between. Per germline, CDR1 SGHAT and CDR2 FQNNGV. The CDR3 sequence is 12 residues long. CDR3 in amino acids: CASSLGGKEQYF. The DNA for the CDR3 is TGTGCCAGCAGCTTAGGGGGTAAGGAGCAGTACTTC.

As to this clonotype: A much larger clone differs from this one at a single base, so this may be a read error. This chain links TRBV3-1 with TRBJ2-3; perhaps TRBD1 as D (5 bases). Germline CDR1 is LGHDT and CDR2 is YNNKEL (reference sequence). This CDR3 spans 16 amino acids. The CDR3 protein is CASSQDGVPTEDPQYF. CDR3 DNA: TGTGCCAGCAGCCAAGACGGAGTCCCGACAGAAGATCCGCAGTATTTT.

This chain joins TRBV23-1 and TRBJ1-6; weak D call: TRBD1 (6 bases). TRBV23-1 is placed among ORFs of uncertain function. There are 15 residues in the CDR3. Deletions cut 2 bases from V and 9 bases from J, with 14 bases between. CDR3 residues: CASSQIGTPGSPLHF. Here the CDR3 DNA reads TGCGCCAGCAGTCAAATCGGGACACCCGGTTCACCCCTCCACTTT.

This clonotype was picked up many times. The genes are TRBV12-3 or TRBV12-4 and TRBJ2-5; D not resolved. The V end was cut by 5 bases, the J end by 3 bases, with 7 bases between. The CDR3 runs to 12 residues. This CDR3 is CASSPPEETQYF. CDR3 DNA sequence: TGTGCCAGCAGTCCACCGGAAGAGACCCAGTACTTC.

The J gene is TRBJ2-2, the V gene TRBV12-3 or TRBV12-4; tentative D call: TRBD2 (6 bases). This CDR3 comprises 14 residues. The V gene lost 6 bases and the J gene lost 8 bases, with 16 bases spanning the gap. CDR3 residues: CASSPWTTPGELFF. In DNA, the CDR3 is TGTGCCAGCAGCCCATGGACTACTCCGGGGGAGCTGTTTTTT.

The rearrangement links TRBV12-3 or TRBV12-4 to TRBJ2-2; D not certain. The CDR3 contains 13 residues. V shed 4 bases and J shed 7 bases, with 10 bases lying between them. The CDR3 is CASSSASVGELFF. Written as DNA, the CDR3 is TGTGCCAGCAGTTCAGCCAGTGTCGGGGAGCTGTTTTTT.

This clonotype was detected a few times. Germline is not matched at one junction end, which may reflect a read error. V is TRBV7-6 and J is TRBJ1-1, with D possibly being TRBD1 (5 bases). Germline loops: CDR1 SGHVS, CDR2 FNYEAQ. This CDR3 comprises 13 residues. As DNA, the CDR3 is TGTGCTTCAGGGTCCGAGATGAACACTGCAGCTTTCTTT. The encoded protein is CASGSEMNTAAFF.

The chain joins TRBV12-3 or TRBV12-4 to TRBJ1-2, with D hard to call. Trimming removed 6 bases at V and 6 bases at J, with 17 bases between. This CDR3 is built from 14 residues. The CDR3 spells CASSRRPEVDGYTF. The CDR3, as DNA: TGTGCCAGCAGCCGCCGGCCTGAGGTCGATGGCTACACCTTC.

This chain connects TRBV24-1 to TRBJ2-7, with D tentatively TRBD1 or TRBD2 (5 bases each). The V gene's germline CDR1 is KGHDR and CDR2 SFDVKD. The CDR3 is 15 amino acids. V was trimmed by 4 bases and J by 1 base, leaving 13 bases between them. Written as DNA, the CDR3 is TGTGCCACCAGTGACCACCGGGACGCATCCTACGAGCAGTACTTC. This translates into CATSDHRDASYEQYF.

The rearrangement links TRBV27 to TRBJ2-1; TRBD2 matches 9 bases. V shed 5 bases, J shed 10 bases, and the junction held 15 bases outside the gene matches. The CDR3 is 16 residues long. Germline loops: CDR1 MNHEY, CDR2 SMNVEV (reference sequence). The CDR3 region has the DNA TGTGCCAGCAGTCCCATTTCTAGCGGGGAAGCCTTAGAGCAGTTCTTC. Translation gives CASSPISSGEALEQFF.

Worth noting for this clonotype: A much larger clone is a single base away; this may be a read error. This rearrangement joins TRBV28 to TRBJ1-4; a possible D gene is TRBD1 (5 bases). The CDR3 is 16 residues long. CDR1 is MDHEN, CDR2 SYDVKM, per germline. The CDR3 nucleotides read TGTGCCAGCAGTTTAGCCCGGGGCCGCGGTAGGGAAAGACTGTTTTTT. It is translated as CASSLARGRGRERLFF.

The rearrangement joins TRBV7-2 to TRBJ2-7, with D perhaps TRBD2 (6 bases). From germline, CDR1 is SGHTA and CDR2 FQGNSA. Trimming cost V 8 bases and J 6 bases, with 23 bases left between them. The CDR3 runs to 15 residues. CDR3 bases: TGTGCCAGCCGCCGCGGGGCGACCCGGGGCTTCGAGCAGTACTTC. Translated: CASRRGATRGFEQYF.

This clonotype was detected ten times or more. The DNA of the CDR3 is TGCGCCAGCAGCCCAGCTACAGGAGGACAGTACTTC. Its translation: CASSPATGGQYF. V gene TRBV4-1 combines with J gene TRBJ2-7; tentatively, D is TRBD1 or TRBD2 (5 bases each). Germline V gene sequence: CDR1 MGHRA, CDR2 YSYEKL. Between the trimmed V and J ends, which lost 4 bases and 10 bases, there was a span of 14 bases. The CDR3 is made up of 12 amino acids.

This clonotype was observed a handful of times. V gene TRBV7-2 combines with J gene TRBJ2-5, with 8 bases fitting TRBD1. CDR3 length: 19 residues. The trim removed 2 bases at V and 0 bases at J, leaving 14 bases unmatched. CDR1 SGHTA and CDR2 FQGNSA come from the germline V gene. Here the CDR3 DNA reads TGTGCCAGCAGCTTAACCCACTGGGCGGTCAGGGGGCACCAAGAGACCCAGTACTTC. Residues: CASSLTHWAVRGHQETQYF.

The chain is built from TRBV5-8 and TRBJ1-1; tentatively, D is TRBD1 (5 bases). This CDR3 comprises 14 residues. From germline, CDR1 is SGHTS and CDR2 YDEGEE. V was pared by 3 bases and J by 5 bases, with 14 bases between. CDR3 residues: CASSSGGRTTEAFF. DNA of the CDR3: TGTGCCAGCAGCTCCGGGGGAAGGACTACTGAAGCTTTCTTT.

The chain uses TRBV4-3 and TRBJ2-7; possibly TRBD1 for D (7 bases). V lost 0 bases to trimming and J lost 4 bases, with 10 bases between them. Germline V gene sequence: CDR1 LGHNA, CDR2 YSLEER. The CDR3 consists of 14 residues. The DNA of the CDR3 is TGCGCCAGCAGCCAAGACAGGGGGGAGTACGAGCAGTACTTC. Residues: CASSQDRGEYEQYF.

On this clonotype: With a much larger clone just one base away, this may be a read error. The chain joins TRBV4-3 to TRBJ2-7; TRBD2 is a possible D gene (6 bases). This CDR3 has 15 residues. Germline loops: CDR1 LGHNA, CDR2 YSLEER. This CDR3 reads CTSSPDLTPGDEQYF. CDR3 coding DNA: TGCACCAGCAGCCCGGACCTTACTCCGGGGGACGAGCAGTACTTC.

The V and J genes are TRBV19 and TRBJ1-1, with D tentatively TRBD1 (5 bases). Germline V gene data show CDR1 as LNHDA and CDR2 as SQIVND (reference sequence). The CDR3 is made up of 16 amino acids. Trimming stripped 3 bases from V and 1 base from J, with 15 bases between. The CDR3 loop is CASSIFFGRANTEAFF. In DNA form, the CDR3 reads TGTGCCAGTAGTATCTTTTTCGGCAGGGCGAACACTGAAGCTTTCTTT.

The table lists this clonotype with a few counts. This sequence joins TRBV6-2 or TRBV6-3 and TRBJ2-5; 8 nucleotides line up with TRBD1. The CDR3 is made up of 15 amino acids. V lost 6 bases and J lost 1; bases outside the gene matches: 7. Germline CDR1 and CDR2: MNHEY and SVGEGT. The CDR3 DNA is TGTGCCAGCAGCTCGGACAGGGTAGTCCAAGAGACCCAGTACTTC. It specifies CASSSDRVVQETQYF.

The count of this clonotype is one. A much larger clonotype is one base distant, so this may be a read error. The chain recombines TRBV23-1 with TRBJ2-3; 9 bases are a match to TRBD2. TRBV23-1 is an ORF, with its function uncertain. The CDR3 loop spans 15 amino acids. The CDR3 DNA reads TGCGCCCGCAGTCAGTCCCTAGCGGGGAGGGATACGCAGTATTTT. Its protein product is CARSQSLAGRDTQYF.

This clonotype was picked up many times. The V gene is TRBV12-3 or TRBV12-4, the J gene TRBJ2-7, with 7 bases fitting TRBD1. V lost 2 bases to trimming and J lost 3 bases; unmatched junction nucleotides: 4. The CDR3 spans 14 residues. CDR3 protein: CASSLSPGGYEQYF. The CDR3 nucleotides are TGTGCCAGCAGTTTATCGCCAGGGGGCTACGAGCAGTACTTC.

The V gene is TRBV7-9, the J gene TRBJ1-1, with 9 bases that match TRBD1. V was pared by 4 bases and J by 1 base, with 4 bases of the junction left unmatched. Looked up from germline, CDR1 is SEHNR and CDR2 is FQNEAQ (reference sequence). The CDR3 runs to 15 residues. The CDR3 nucleotides are TGTGCCAGCAGCTCACGGGACAGGGAGAACACTGAAGCTTTCTTT. This encodes CASSSRDRENTEAFF.

This clonotype was detected ten times or more. The genes are TRBV2 and TRBJ2-4; 10 nucleotides line up with TRBD2. There are 17 residues in the CDR3. V lost 2 bases and J lost 2; bases outside the gene matches: 6. Germline CDR1 is SNHLY and CDR2 is FYNNEI. The CDR3 sequence: CASSERASGSSKNIQYF. CDR3 sequence (DNA): TGTGCCAGCAGTGAAAGGGCTAGCGGGAGTTCCAAAAACATTCAGTACTTC. Drawing the rest from reference TRBV2 and TRBJ2-4, the complete variable domain is EPEVTQTPSHQVTQMGQEVILRCVPISNHLYFYWYRQILGQKVEFLVSFYNNEISEKSEIFDDQFSVERPDGSNFTLKIRSTKLEDSAMYFCASSERASGSSKNIQYFGAGTRLSVL.

Concerning this clonotype: Given a much more abundant clone one base away, this may be a read error. The V and J genes are TRBV2 and TRBJ2-6; D ambiguous. CDR1 and CDR2 (germline): SNHLY, FYNNEI. V lost 0 bases, J lost 6 bases, and 12 bases lay in between. The CDR3 has 16 residues. The CDR3 here is CASSEAVKPEANVLTF. CDR3 sequence (DNA): TGTGCCAGCAGTGAAGCTGTGAAACCTGAGGCCAACGTCCTGACTTTC.

V is TRBV27 and J is TRBJ2-1; 9 bases are shared with TRBD1. This CDR3 is 14 amino acids long. The J segment lost 3 bases and the V segment lost 7 bases, leaving 4 bases of the junction unmatched. The V gene's germline CDR1 is MNHEY and CDR2 SMNVEV (reference sequence). The CDR3 reads CASMRTGDYNEQFF. The CDR3 nucleotides read TGTGCCAGCATGCGGACAGGGGACTACAATGAGCAGTTCTTC.